This TCR beta chain is from a study of identical twins. Study outcomes and limitations: The study found that models underestimated out-of-frame TCR alpha sharing in monozygotic twins. It was possible that invariant MAIT and iNKT cells partly confounded the zero-insertion analyses. Twins shared out-of-frame alpha sequences with excess low generation probability.

The CDR3 extends over 13 amino acids. Germline V lookup: CDR1 ENHRY, CDR2 SYGVKD. Trimming stripped 9 bases from V and 7 bases from J, with 15 bases between. Notes on this clonotype: The antigen is not known.

Unique molecular identifiers were present on cDNA, and template switching added a universal primer site. TCRdb reprocessed the 5' RACE reads with MiXCR, giving one entry per CDR3 protein. The table records about 700,000 distinct CDR3 sequences, over 8.5% of them present only once. This same sample was also taken into another study, of yellow fever vaccine responses in identical twins.

Material: PBMCs. The rearrangement uses TRBV10-3 and TRBJ2-2; the D is unclear. This sequence was found in a woman in her late teens or twenties in good health. CDR3: CAMGSLENGELFF. The DNA of the CDR3 is TGTGCCATGGGATCATTGGAGAACGGGGAGCTGTTTTTT.